This T cell receptor beta chain was sequenced for a study of blood T cell repertoires in COVID-19. Study information: Collection of acute and convalescent COVID-19 samples took place in the United States, Italy and Spain. In each case, the material was cDNA or gDNA derived from T cells, B-cell-depleted T cells, or PBMCs.

With 5 bases removed from V and 0 bases from J, the gap between germline ends came to 17 bases. Per the germline V gene, CDR1 is SGHTA and CDR2 is FQGNSA. This CDR3 region has 17 residues. In the source study's methods: Amplification with reference gene primers provided the estimates of nucleated cell counts. Clones were read by immunoSEQ multiplex PCR, and TCRdb kept only the in-frame ones, dropping some. V, J and clone size derive from that table, while D and trimming were established from the DNA sequence. The repertoire has approximately 150,000 clones, 84% of them found once; the top ten carry approximately 18%. The table lists this clone with a count of one.

The chain has TRBV7-2 and TRBJ1-3; D is possibly TRBD1 (6 bases). The receptor was isolated from a woman of 80 years or more with acute or convalescent COVID-19. The sequencing sample was made of peripheral blood. CDR3 protein: CASSLVWGPSSGNTIYF. CDR3 in DNA: TGTGCCAGCAGCCTAGTCTGGGGGCCTAGCTCTGGAAACACCATATATTTT.